The 9 T cell receptor beta chains reported below all come from one sample, sequenced in a study of blood T cell repertoires in COVID-19. Sequenced by immunoSEQ multiplex PCR; TCRdb stores in-frame clones only, minus some. The profile shows approximately 74,000 clones, roughly 87% of them singletons. The specimen sequenced was peripheral blood. The receptors were sampled from a man between 65 and 85 years old with acute or convalescent COVID-19.

This chain connects TRBV9 to TRBJ2-2, with 7 positions matching TRBD2. The CDR3 contains 15 residues. The J segment lost 0 bases and the V segment lost 3 bases, leaving 2 bases of the junction unmatched. The germline V gene encodes CDR1 SGDLS and CDR2 YYNGEE. As DNA, the CDR3 is TGTGCCAGCAGCGCGAGCGGGGCGAACACCGGGGAGCTGTTTTTT. Protein sequence: CASSASGANTGELFF. Full variable domain (rest looked up from reference TRBV9 and TRBJ2-2): DSGVTQTPKHLITATGQRVTLRCSPRSGDLSVYWYQQSLDQGLQFLIQYYNGEERAKGNILERFSAQQFPDLHSELNLSSLELGDSALYFCASSASGANTGELFFGEGSRLTVL.

V usage is TRBV19 and J usage is TRBJ2-5; TRBD1 is a possible D gene (5 bases). Looked up from germline, CDR1 is LNHDA and CDR2 is SQIVND (reference sequence). The V end lost 6 bases, the J end lost 0 bases, and 8 bases lay between the germline ends. The CDR3 consists of 13 residues. The DNA for the CDR3 is TGTGCCAGTAGCCGACAGAACCAAGAGACCCAGTACTTC. This codes for CASSRQNQETQYF. Variable domain in full (rest from reference TRBV19 and TRBJ2-5): DGGITQSPKYLFRKEGQNVTLSCEQNLNHDAMYWYRQDPGQGLRLIYYSQIVNDFQKGDIAEGYSVSREKKESFPLTVTSAQKNPTAFYLCASSRQNQETQYFGPGTRLLVL.

The V and J genes are TRBV28 and TRBJ1-4; D is undetermined. Trimming pared 6 bases from V and 8 bases from J, leaving 13 bases between. The CDR3 has 13 residues. Germline V CDR1 and CDR2: MDHEN, SYDVKM. Here the CDR3 reads CASRPGLKEKLFF. DNA of the CDR3: TGTGCCAGCAGACCCGGACTGAAAGAAAAACTGTTTTTT. Full variable domain (rest looked up from reference TRBV28 and TRBJ1-4): DVKVTQSSRYLVKRTGEKVFLECVQDMDHENMFWYRQDPGLGLRLIYFSYDVKMKEKGDIPEGYSVSREKKERFSLILESASTNQTSMYLCASRPGLKEKLFFGSGTQLSVL.

This rearrangement joins TRBV5-1 to TRBJ1-1; tentative D call: TRBD1 (6 bases). The germline gives CDR1 SGHRS, CDR2 YFSETQ. V was trimmed by 2 bases and J by 4 bases, leaving 12 bases between them. This CDR3 spans 14 amino acids. This chain's CDR3 is CASSLQGPFTEAFF. The CDR3 bases are TGCGCCAGCAGCTTACAGGGTCCATTCACTGAAGCTTTCTTT.

V and J are TRBV5-1 and TRBJ1-6, with TRBD1 as a possible D gene (6 bases). The CDR3 loop spans 16 amino acids. Germline CDR1 SGHRS, CDR2 YFSETQ. Trimming took 0 bases from V and 7 from J, leaving 14 bases between them. CDR3 DNA: TGCGCCAGCAGCTTGGATGTGGGGGCGACCAATTCACCCCTCCACTTT. The encoded protein is CASSLDVGATNSPLHF.

This chain connects TRBV12-3 or TRBV12-4 to TRBJ1-1; the D is unclear. The V end was cut by 5 bases, the J end by 3 bases, with 7 bases between. The CDR3 totals 12 residues. The CDR3 nucleotides are TGTGCCAGCAGTGCTCGGGACACTGAAGCTTTCTTT. Translation: CASSARDTEAFF.

The chain joins TRBV21-1 to TRBJ2-2; TRBD2 was called by the table and not checked on the DNA. TRBV21-1 is noted as a pseudogene. The CDR3 is 19 residues long. As DNA, the CDR3 is TGTGCCAGCAGCAAACACGGACTAGCGGGAGGGCCCTTGCCCGGGGAGCTGTTTTTT. Translating gives CASSKHGLAGGPLPGELFF.

V is TRBV7-6 and J is TRBJ1-5; TRBD1 is a possible D gene (6 bases). This CDR3 comprises 16 residues. V lost 5 bases, J lost 3 bases, and 17 bases lay in between. Germline CDR1 reads SGHVS; CDR2 reads FNYEAQ. The CDR3 here is CASSPTGRNPNQPQHF. The CDR3 DNA follows: TGTGCCAGCAGCCCAACAGGGCGAAACCCCAATCAGCCCCAGCATTTT.

The J gene is TRBJ2-7, the V gene TRBV21-1; TRBD1 is taken as the D call from the table, unchecked against the DNA. TRBV21-1 is recorded as a pseudogene. CDR3 length equals 16 residues. CDR3 DNA sequence: TGTGCCAGCAACAAACCTAGGACAGGGATCACCTACGAGCAGTACTTC. It translates to CASNKPRTGITYEQYF.